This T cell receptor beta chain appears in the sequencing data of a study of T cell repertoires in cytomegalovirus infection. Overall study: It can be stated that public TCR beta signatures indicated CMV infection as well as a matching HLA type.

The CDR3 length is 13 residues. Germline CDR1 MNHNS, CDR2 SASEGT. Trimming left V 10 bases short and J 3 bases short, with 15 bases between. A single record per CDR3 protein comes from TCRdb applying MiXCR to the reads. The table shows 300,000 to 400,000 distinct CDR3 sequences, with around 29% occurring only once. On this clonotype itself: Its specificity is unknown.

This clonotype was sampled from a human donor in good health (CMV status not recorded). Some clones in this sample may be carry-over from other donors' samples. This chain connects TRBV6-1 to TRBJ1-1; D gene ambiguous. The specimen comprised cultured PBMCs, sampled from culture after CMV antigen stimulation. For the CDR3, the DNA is TGTGCCACCCGAGGCAGTTACCACACTGAAGCTTTCTTT. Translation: CATRGSYHTEAFF.